The source of this T cell receptor (beta chain) is a study of cytomegalovirus exposure and HLA in healthy donors. Whole-study results and caveats: V- and J-gene trimming in TCR beta was tied to a missense DCLRE1C variant by an analysis performed later. Cytomegalovirus status was reportedly diagnosed by the classifier with high specificity and sensitivity. Cytomegalovirus-associated status was assigned to more than 150 TCR beta chains. In vitro data verified a few CMV-associated chains as specific for CMV antigens.

Comment on this clone: Its antigen is unknown.

PCR was performed using 60 Vbeta and 13 Jbeta primers. Repertoires were generated with immunoSEQ multiplex PCR, while TCRdb's copy carries only in-frame clones and drops some. Of about 130,000 clones in the sample, roughly 71% were seen once. Specimen: PBMCs. The receptor was derived from a young man in good health and CMV-seronegative.

CDR3 DNA sequence: TGTGCCTGGAGTGTAGTAGCGGGAGTATACAATGAGCAGTTCTTC. This codes for CAWSVVAGVYNEQFF. The chain joins TRBV30 to TRBJ2-1, with TRBD2 matching over 9 bases. Germline CDR1 and CDR2: GTSNPN and SVGIG (reference sequence). The CDR3 has 15 amino acids. J was trimmed by 4 bases and V by 0 bases; bases with no gene match: 4.